The 32 T cell receptor beta chains given below trace back to one sample, sequenced in a study of blood T cell repertoires in COVID-19. Clones were sequenced by immunoSEQ multiplex PCR, and TCRdb holds only the in-frame ones, with some missing. The profile covers about 230,000 clones, with 83% appearing a single time and 6.5% to 9% taken by the ten largest. Sequencing was done on a sample of peripheral blood. These receptors were collected from a woman between 50 and 59 years old with acute or convalescent COVID-19.

This clone is a singleton in its sample. The chain recombines TRBV7-2 with TRBJ2-2, with D uncertain. This CDR3 is 14 amino acids long. Trimming removed 1 base from V and 7 bases from J, with 10 bases in between. The V gene's germline CDR1 is SGHTA and CDR2 FQGNSA. This CDR3 is CASSLGPRDGELFF. The CDR3 region has the DNA TGTGCCAGCAGCTTAGGGCCTCGTGACGGGGAGCTGTTTTTT.

V is TRBV28 and J is TRBJ2-3, with D possibly being TRBD2 (5 bases). Germline V lookup: CDR1 MDHEN, CDR2 SYDVKM. The CDR3 totals 19 residues. V shed 5 bases and J shed 3 bases, with 27 bases lying between them. CDR3 residues: CASSPTTSKLGVRTDTQYF. The CDR3, as DNA: TGTGCCAGCAGTCCTACTACTTCGAAGCTCGGGGTCCGGACAGATACGCAGTATTTT.

The rearrangement links TRBV6-1 to TRBJ2-7; the D gene is possibly TRBD2 (6 bases). This CDR3 has 14 residues. The V gene lost 2 bases and the J gene lost 2 bases, with 10 bases spanning the gap. Germline V gives CDR1 MNHNS, CDR2 SASEGT. CDR3 sequence (DNA): TGTGCCAGCAGTGAAATAGCGGAGGCCTACGAGCAGTACTTC. Its protein is CASSEIAEAYEQYF.

This clone was picked up a small number of times. The rearrangement uses TRBV7-2 and TRBJ2-7; tentatively, D is TRBD2 (8 bases). This CDR3 comprises 16 residues. The germline V and J ends were trimmed by 2 bases and 8 bases, with 22 bases remaining between them. The germline V gene has CDR1 SGHTA and CDR2 FQGNSA. The CDR3: CASSLSGGGLAGKQYF. As DNA, the CDR3 is TGTGCCAGCAGCTTATCAGGGGGGGGATTAGCGGGAAAGCAGTACTTC.

This chain connects TRBV27 to TRBJ2-3; TRBD2 agrees at 9 bases. With 3 bases clipped from V and 7 bases from J, the junction kept 8 bases outside the gene matches. Per the germline V gene, CDR1 is MNHEY and CDR2 is SMNVEV (reference sequence). CDR3 length equals 15 residues. For the CDR3, the DNA is TGTGCCAGCAGTTTCGCGGGGGGGATTACACATACGCAGTATTTT. It translates to CASSFAGGITHTQYF.

This chain links TRBV6-6 with TRBJ2-2; perhaps TRBD1 as D (6 bases). Trimming took off 0 bases at V and 5 bases at J, with 7 bases between the two ends. Germline values: CDR1 MNHNY, CDR2 SVGAGI (reference sequence). This CDR3 comprises 14 residues. CDR3 nucleotide sequence: TGTGCCAGCAGTTACTCGGGGACAACCGGGGAGCTGTTTTTT. Amino acid sequence: CASSYSGTTGELFF.

The chain recombines TRBV25-1 with TRBJ2-5, with D perhaps matching TRBD2 (6 bases). V dropped 3 bases and J dropped 2 bases, with 13 bases sitting between them. Germline-derived CDR1 and CDR2 are MGHDK and SYGVNS. The CDR3 totals 15 residues. The CDR3 reads CASSEGGSVQETQYF. In DNA form, the CDR3 reads TGTGCCAGCAGTGAGGGGGGAAGTGTTCAAGAGACCCAGTACTTC.

The V call is TRBV7-3, the J call TRBJ1-1, with 7 bases that match TRBD1. Germline values: CDR1 SGHTA, CDR2 FQGTGA. The CDR3 runs 14 residues. With V trimmed by 5 bases and J by 2 bases, 5 bases remained unmatched. The CDR3 protein is CASSPQGSNTEAFF. The DNA for the CDR3 is TGTGCCAGCAGCCCACAGGGGTCCAACACTGAAGCTTTCTTT.

The rearrangement joins TRBV7-2 to TRBJ1-2, with TRBD1 identical over 11 bases. This CDR3 spans 15 amino acids. Looked up from germline, CDR1 is SGHTA and CDR2 is FQGNSA. The trim removed 5 bases at V and 8 bases at J, leaving 10 bases unmatched. The chain's CDR3 is CASSHGGQGAGGYTF. CDR3 DNA: TGTGCCAGCAGCCACGGAGGACAGGGGGCCGGCGGCTACACCTTC.

The chain couples TRBV3-1 (or the pseudogene TRBV3-2) to TRBJ1-1; D might be TRBD1 (5 bases). V was shortened by 1 base and J by 4 bases, with 7 bases between the two germline ends. Germline-derived CDR1 and CDR2 are LGHDT and YNNKEL (reference sequence). The CDR3 extends over 13 amino acids. The CDR3 DNA is TGTGCCAGCAGCCAAGCAGGGCGCACTGAAGCTTTCTTT. This gives the protein CASSQAGRTEAFF.

The V call is TRBV19, the J call TRBJ1-2; D is unclear. Per germline, CDR1 LNHDA and CDR2 SQIVND (reference sequence). The CDR3 length is 15 residues. Trimming left V 3 bases short and J 0 bases short, with 11 bases between. In DNA, the CDR3 is TGTGCCAGTAGTATCGGTAGGGAGGCTAACTATGGCTACACCTTC. This gives the protein CASSIGREANYGYTF. The full variable domain, its missing parts supplied by reference TRBV19 and TRBJ1-2, is DGGITQSPKYLFRKEGQNVTLSCEQNLNHDAMYWYRQDPGQGLRLIYYSQIVNDFQKGDIAEGYSVSREKKESFPLTVTSAQKNPTAFYLCASSIGREANYGYTFGSGTRLTVV.

The chain combines TRBV5-4 with TRBJ2-1, with 7 bases aligning to TRBD1. The germline V gene encodes CDR1 SGHNT and CDR2 YYREEE (reference sequence). The CDR3 has 14 amino acids. The trim removed 4 bases at V and 5 bases at J, leaving 6 bases unmatched. The CDR3 nucleotides read TGTGCCAGCAGCCTGGGGGACAGTCACAATGAGCAGTTCTTC. Translated: CASSLGDSHNEQFF. Looking up the rest from reference TRBV5-4 and TRBJ2-1 gives the full variable domain: ETGVTQSPTHLIKTRGQQVTLRCSSQSGHNTVSWYQQALGQGPQFIFQYYREEENGRGNFPPRFSGLQFPNYSSELNVNALELDDSALYLCASSLGDSHNEQFFGPGTRLTVL.

The chain couples TRBV11-2 to TRBJ2-1; TRBD2 matches 13 bases. Germline trimming cut 1 base from V and 7 bases from J; bases unmatched to any gene: 4. CDR3 length equals 16 residues. The germline V gene has CDR1 SGHAT and CDR2 FQNNGV. The CDR3 coding sequence is TGTGCCAGCAGCTTAGGAGGACTAGCGGGAGTAAATGAGCAGTTCTTC. It yields the protein CASSLGGLAGVNEQFF.

CDR3 sequence reads: CATSDTGTSGGANEQFF. The CDR3 nucleotides read TGTGCCACCAGTGACACCGGGACTAGCGGGGGAGCCAATGAGCAGTTCTTC. The V call is TRBV24-1, the J call TRBJ2-1; TRBD2 matches 14 bases. CDR1 KGHDR and CDR2 SFDVKD come from the germline V gene. Trimming at V came to 4 bases and at J to 6 bases, leaving 7 bases not matched to a gene. This CDR3 is built from 17 residues.

The DNA for the CDR3 is TGTGCCAGCAGCTTATTCTACGCGAACACTGAAGCTTTCTTT. Its protein product is CASSLFYANTEAFF. This chain joins TRBV13 and TRBJ1-1, with D uncertain. CDR1 PRHDT and CDR2 FYEKMQ come from the germline V gene (reference sequence). The V end lost 2 bases, the J end lost 1 base, and 8 bases lay between the germline ends. The CDR3 sequence is 14 residues long.

Turning to this clone: Here the CDR3 omits its conserved ending phenylalanine or tryptophan, so a read error is the likely source. The DNA is left out, because the CDR3 cannot be placed on it with certainty; the CDR3 is given as TCRdb lists it. The chain links TRBV4-2 to TRBJ1-1; no DNA check was done on the table's D call, TRBD1. CDR1 and CDR2 from the germline V gene are LGHNA and YNFKEQ. The length of the CDR3 is 10 amino acids, counting both ends. CDR3 amino acids: CASSARDRPS.

V gene TRBV18 combines with J gene TRBJ2-3, with TRBD1 matching over 9 bases. Germline V lookup: CDR1 KGHSH, CDR2 LQKENI. V trimming: 2 bases; J trimming: 6 bases; junction bases outside the gene matches: 6. This CDR3 has 15 residues. CDR3 residues: CASSPGGQGSDTQYF. The CDR3 DNA reads TGTGCCAGCTCACCAGGGGGACAGGGTTCGGATACGCAGTATTTT.

The chain combines TRBV9 with TRBJ2-3, with TRBD2 matching over 12 bases. Per the germline V gene, CDR1 is SGDLS and CDR2 is YYNGEE. V was pared by 3 bases and J by 1 base, with 3 bases of the junction left unmatched. The CDR3 loop spans 16 amino acids. The CDR3: CASSAPSGGGTDTQYF. CDR3 DNA: TGTGCCAGCAGCGCGCCTAGCGGGGGGGGCACAGATACGCAGTATTTT. Using reference TRBV9 and TRBJ2-3 for the parts outside the CDR3, the full variable domain is DSGVTQTPKHLITATGQRVTLRCSPRSGDLSVYWYQQSLDQGLQFLIQYYNGEERAKGNILERFSAQQFPDLHSELNLSSLELGDSALYFCASSAPSGGGTDTQYFGPGTRLTVL.

The chain links TRBV30 to TRBJ1-6; D may be TRBD1 (5 bases). Germline assignment: CDR1 GTSNPN and CDR2 SVGIG (reference sequence). This CDR3 comprises 16 residues. V lost 2 bases and J lost 0, with 11 bases in between. The CDR3 loop is CAWSMEGSSYNSPLHF. CDR3 bases: TGTGCCTGGAGTATGGAGGGGAGCTCCTATAATTCACCCCTCCACTTT.

This clone was recorded only once. This chain joins TRBV5-1 and TRBJ1-4; 8 nucleotides line up with TRBD1. Trimming took 3 bases from V and 7 from J; bases not matched to a gene: 8. The CDR3 has 15 residues. Germline V CDR1 and CDR2: SGHRS, YFSETQ. Written as DNA, the CDR3 is TGCGCCAGCAGCTCCGACAGGGGTGGAGGTGAAAAACTGTTTTTT. It is translated as CASSSDRGGGEKLFF.

This sequence joins TRBV29-1 and TRBJ2-5; TRBD1 matches at 8 bases. The junction had 6 bases not matched to a gene; V was cut back by 5 bases and J by 1 base. CDR3 length: 14 amino acids. Germline lookup yields CDR1 SQVTM and CDR2 ANQGSEA. This CDR3 is CSVFGQGTQETQYF. For the CDR3, the DNA is TGCAGCGTTTTTGGACAGGGAACCCAAGAGACCCAGTACTTC. Full variable domain (outside the CDR3, taken from reference TRBV29-1 and TRBJ2-5): SAVISQKPSRDICQRGTSLTIQCQVDSQVTMMFWYRQQPGQSLTLIATANQGSEATYESGFVIDKFPISRPNLTFSTLTVSNMSPEDSSIYLCSVFGQGTQETQYFGPGTRLLVL.

Written as DNA, the CDR3 is TGCGCCAGCAGCCAAGAAAACAGGGTAACAGATACGCAGTATTTT. Translating it yields CASSQENRVTDTQYF. The gene calls are TRBV4-3 and TRBJ2-3; weak D call: TRBD1 (6 bases). Trimming cost V 0 bases and J 3 bases, with 10 bases left between them. Looked up from germline, CDR1 is LGHNA and CDR2 is YSLEER. The CDR3 has 15 amino acids.

This chain joins TRBV7-9 and TRBJ2-1; 9 bases agree with TRBD2. The CDR3 length is 15 residues. V shed 4 bases and J 0 bases; nucleotides not matched to a gene: 1. The germline gives CDR1 SEHNR, CDR2 FQNEAQ (reference sequence). The CDR3 spells CASSSAGGSYNEQFF. CDR3 coding DNA: TGTGCCAGCAGCTCAGCGGGGGGCTCCTACAATGAGCAGTTCTTC. Filled out from reference TRBV7-9 and TRBJ2-1, the complete variable domain reads DTGVSQNPRHKITKRGQNVTFRCDPISEHNRLYWYRQTLGQGPEFLTYFQNEAQLEKSRLLSDRFSAERPKGSFSTLEIQRTEQGDSAMYLCASSSAGGSYNEQFFGPGTRLTVL.

This chain uses TRBV20-1 with TRBJ2-1; the D gene is possibly TRBD1 (5 bases). CDR1 is DFQATT, CDR2 SNEGSKA, per germline (reference sequence). The CDR3 length is 11 residues. V was pared by 7 bases and J by 6 bases, with 10 bases between. CDR3: CSEGRGNEQFF. In nucleotides, the CDR3 is TGCAGTGAGGGAAGGGGCAATGAGCAGTTCTTC.

This chain connects TRBV24-1 to TRBJ1-6, with D possibly TRBD1 on 5 matching bases. V was pared by 12 bases and J by 6 bases, with 14 bases between. Germline CDR1 reads KGHDR; CDR2 reads SFDVKD. CDR3 size: 13 residues. This CDR3 is CAPTRDVNSPLHF. DNA for the CDR3: TGTGCCCCGACCAGGGATGTTAATTCACCCCTCCACTTT.

The chain employs TRBV6-1 and TRBJ1-6, with D tentatively TRBD1 (6 bases). CDR1 is MNHNS and CDR2 is SASEGT in the germline V gene. Trimming removed 2 bases from V and 7 bases from J, with 12 bases in between. CDR3 size: 15 residues. The DNA of the CDR3 is TGTGCCAGCAGTGAATTAGGGGGAGCCAATTCACCCCTCCACTTT. This sequence encodes CASSELGGANSPLHF.

A single count supports this clone. The chain has TRBV9 and TRBJ1-3; no clear D. CDR1 is SGDLS and CDR2 is YYNGEE in the germline V gene. V lost 4 bases and J 3 bases, leaving 11 bases between the germline ends. CDR3 length: 14 amino acids. CDR3 amino acids: CASSLGGSGNTIYF. CDR3 in DNA: TGTGCCAGCAGCCTGGGAGGGAGTGGAAACACCATATATTTT.

The chain uses TRBV5-5 and TRBJ1-6; D is undetermined. Germline CDR1 SGHKS, CDR2 YYEKEE (reference sequence). V lost 4 bases and J 5 bases, leaving 13 bases between the germline ends. This CDR3 has 15 amino acids. This CDR3 reads CASSPSTVNNSPLHF. The CDR3 nucleotides read TGTGCCAGCAGCCCATCAACGGTAAATAATTCACCCCTCCACTTT.

This clone has only a few counts. An end of the junction differs from the germline gene, which may be a read error. V usage is TRBV28 and J usage is TRBJ2-3; the match to TRBD1 covers 8 bases. The CDR3 has 12 residues. CDR1 and CDR2 from the germline V gene are MDHEN and SYDVKM. Here the CDR3 reads CASSFGTGTQYF. DNA for the CDR3: TGTGCCAGCAGTTTCGGGACAGGTACGCAGTATTTT.

The chain combines TRBV3-1 (or the pseudogene TRBV3-2) with TRBJ2-2; TRBD2 is a possible D gene (6 bases). V was cut by 0 bases and J by 10 bases, with 12 bases left in between. CDR1 and CDR2 from the germline V gene are LGHDT and YNNKEL (reference sequence). CDR3 length equals 14 residues. The CDR3 is CASSQEREWEELFF. CDR3 DNA sequence: TGTGCCAGCAGCCAAGAGCGGGAATGGGAGGAGCTGTTTTTT.

Remarks on this clone: Other nucleotide sequences in the sample specify the same CDR3. V and J are TRBV7-8 and TRBJ1-1; tentatively, D is TRBD1 (6 bases). Germline V CDR1 and CDR2: SGHVS, FQNEAQ. The CDR3 totals 14 residues. Trimming cost V 1 base and J 1 base, with 7 bases left between them. For the CDR3, the DNA is TGTGCCAGCAGCTTAGGGACAGCGAACACTGAAGCTTTCTTT. Amino acid sequence: CASSLGTANTEAFF.

The rearrangement uses TRBV28 and TRBJ2-5; the D gene is possibly TRBD2 (6 bases). CDR1 is MDHEN, CDR2 SYDVKM, per germline. V was pared by 1 base and J by 4 bases, with 16 bases between. The CDR3 has 16 amino acids. In DNA, the CDR3 is TGTGCCAGCAGTTTATTGTCCCCAACCGGGGGAGAGACCCAGTACTTC. Translation gives CASSLLSPTGGETQYF.